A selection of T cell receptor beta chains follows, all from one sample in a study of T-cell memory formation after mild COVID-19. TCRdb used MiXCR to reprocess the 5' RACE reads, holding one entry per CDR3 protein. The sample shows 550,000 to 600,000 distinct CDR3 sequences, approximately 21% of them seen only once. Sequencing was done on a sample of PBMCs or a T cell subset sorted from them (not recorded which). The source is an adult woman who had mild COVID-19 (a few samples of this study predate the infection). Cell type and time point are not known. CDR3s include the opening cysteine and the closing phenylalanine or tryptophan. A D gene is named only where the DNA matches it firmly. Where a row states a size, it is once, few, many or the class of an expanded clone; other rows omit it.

cdr3_nt: TGTGCCAGCAGCTCACGCAGTAGGAACACCGGGGAGCTGTTTTTT
cdr3_aa: CASSSRSRNTGELFF
clone_size: few
v_call: TRBV3-1
j_call: TRBJ2-2
d_call: -

cdr3_nt: TGCAGTGCCCCCCTAGCGCAAGGAGAGACCCAGTACTTC
cdr3_aa: CSAPLAQGETQYF
clone_size: many
v_call: TRBV20-1
j_call: TRBJ2-5
d_call: -

cdr3_nt: TGTGCCAGCAGCCTACGGGGGGCGGCTGGGAACACAGATACGCAGTATTTT
cdr3_aa: CASSLRGAAGNTDTQYF
clone_size: few
v_call: TRBV7-2
j_call: TRBJ2-3
d_call: -

cdr3_nt: TGCAGCGTTGTAACCGGGACAGGGAAGGGCCTCTATGGCTACACCTTC
cdr3_aa: CSVVTGTGKGLYGYTF
clone_size: -
v_call: TRBV29-1
j_call: TRBJ1-2
d_call: TRBD1

cdr3_nt: TGTGCCAGCAGCTTAAGTGCCAAGTACGAGCAGTACTTC
cdr3_aa: CASSLSAKYEQYF
clone_size: -
v_call: TRBV7-9
j_call: TRBJ2-7
d_call: -

cdr3_nt: TGCGCCAGCAGCCAAGGACTAATATTAGGGGCCCCGGAACCCTATGGCTACACCTTC
cdr3_aa: CASSQGLILGAPEPYGYTF
clone_size: -
v_call: TRBV4-3
j_call: TRBJ1-2
d_call: -

cdr3_nt: TGTGCCAGCAGCCAACCCCGTGGGTATAACTATGGCTACACCTTC
cdr3_aa: CASSQPRGYNYGYTF
clone_size: few
v_call: TRBV5-4
j_call: TRBJ1-2
d_call: -

cdr3_nt: TGTGCCAGCAGGGCACAGGGGGGAGGCTACACCTTC
cdr3_aa: CASRAQGGGYTF
clone_size: -
v_call: TRBV12-3/TRBV12-4
j_call: TRBJ1-2
d_call: TRBD1

cdr3_nt: TGTGCCAGCAGCGGGAGCGGGAGTGCGGATACGCAGTATTTT
cdr3_aa: CASSGSGSADTQYF
clone_size: -
v_call: TRBV9
j_call: TRBJ2-3
d_call: TRBD2

cdr3_nt: TGCGCCAGCAGCTTGGCCCCCCCGAACACTGAAGCTTTCTTT
cdr3_aa: CASSLAPPNTEAFF
clone_size: few
v_call: TRBV5-1
j_call: TRBJ1-1
d_call: -

cdr3_nt: TGCGCCAGCAGTCAATTACCGGGAGGCGGGACGCAGTATTTT
cdr3_aa: CASSQLPGGGTQYF
clone_size: many
v_call: TRBV23-1
j_call: TRBJ2-3
d_call: TRBD2

cdr3_nt: TGCAGCGTTAAAGCGGGAGTAGCCTACGAGCAGTACTTC
cdr3_aa: CSVKAGVAYEQYF
clone_size: few
v_call: TRBV29-1
j_call: TRBJ2-7
d_call: TRBD2

cdr3_nt: TGTGCCTGGAGTGTAATTAGGGCAGGGAAGACAGATACGCAGTATTTT
cdr3_aa: CAWSVIRAGKTDTQYF
clone_size: -
v_call: TRBV30
j_call: TRBJ2-3
d_call: -

cdr3_nt: TGTGCCAGCAGCCCACTTAGCGGGAGGTCGAATGGGGAGCAGTTCTTC
cdr3_aa: CASSPLSGRSNGEQFF
clone_size: -
v_call: TRBV11-2
j_call: TRBJ2-1
d_call: TRBD2

cdr3_nt: TGTGCCAGCAGCTTAGAAACCGCAGGCTGGGCCTACGAGCAGTACTTC
cdr3_aa: CASSLETAGWAYEQYF
clone_size: once
v_call: TRBV11-3
j_call: TRBJ2-7
d_call: -

cdr3_nt: TGTGCCAGCAGTTACTCGACTGCGGGACTAGCGGGAATGGGAGAGCAGTTCTTC
cdr3_aa: CASSYSTAGLAGMGEQFF
clone_size: few
v_call: TRBV6-6
j_call: TRBJ2-1
d_call: TRBD2

cdr3_nt: TGTGCCAGCCCGAGAACGACAGGGAAGCACGAGCAGTACTTC
cdr3_aa: CASPRTTGKHEQYF
clone_size: few
v_call: TRBV6-2/TRBV6-3
j_call: TRBJ2-7
d_call: TRBD1

cdr3_nt: TGTGCCAGCAGCCCGACAGGGATAGGCTATGGCTACACCTTC
cdr3_aa: CASSPTGIGYGYTF
clone_size: -
v_call: TRBV11-2
j_call: TRBJ1-2
d_call: TRBD1

cdr3_nt: TGTGCCAGCAGCTCAAGTTACCTGTCCTACAATGAGCAGTTCTTC
cdr3_aa: CASSSSYLSYNEQFF
clone_size: -
v_call: TRBV7-9
j_call: TRBJ2-1
d_call: -

cdr3_nt: TGTGCCAGCAGCCAAGGTGCTAGCGCAGAGACCCAGTACTTC
cdr3_aa: CASSQGASAETQYF
clone_size: many
v_call: TRBV4-2
j_call: TRBJ2-5
d_call: -

cdr3_nt: TGCGCCAGCAGCCCAGGGAGGCTCCGGAACCCACACAATGAGCAGTTCTTC
cdr3_aa: CASSPGRLRNPHNEQFF
clone_size: few
v_call: TRBV4-1
j_call: TRBJ2-1
d_call: -

cdr3_nt: TGTGCCAGCAGGGGACTGGGGAAGGAAAACCAAGAGACCCAGTACTTC
cdr3_aa: CASRGLGKENQETQYF
clone_size: -
v_call: TRBV7-2
j_call: TRBJ2-5
d_call: -

cdr3_nt: TGTGCCATCAGTGAGTTGGCCCAGGGAGCAGGACATGAGCAGTTCTTC
cdr3_aa: CAISELAQGAGHEQFF
clone_size: -
v_call: TRBV10-3
j_call: TRBJ2-1
d_call: -

cdr3_nt: TGCAGTGCTTGGGGGACCAACAATGAGCAGTTCTTC
cdr3_aa: CSAWGTNNEQFF
clone_size: few
v_call: TRBV20-1
j_call: TRBJ2-1
d_call: -

cdr3_nt: TGTGCCAGCGTACGCGGGAGAAATACGGTACATGAGCAGTTCTTC
cdr3_aa: CASVRGRNTVHEQFF
clone_size: -
v_call: TRBV7-2
j_call: TRBJ2-1
d_call: TRBD2

cdr3_nt: TGCGCCAGCAGCTTGGTGTCAGGGCAAGAGACCCAGTACTTC
cdr3_aa: CASSLVSGQETQYF
clone_size: -
v_call: TRBV5-1
j_call: TRBJ2-5
d_call: -

cdr3_nt: TGTGCCAGCAGAGTTAGGCGGGGCGGACTAGCGGGAGTGGAGGAAAGCGAAGAGACCCAGTACTTC
cdr3_aa: CASRVRRGGLAGVEESEETQYF
clone_size: -
v_call: TRBV12-3/TRBV12-4
j_call: TRBJ2-5
d_call: TRBD2

cdr3_nt: TGCAGTGCAACAACAGGAGGAAATTCACCCCTCCACTTT
cdr3_aa: CSATTGGNSPLHF
clone_size: many
v_call: TRBV20-1
j_call: TRBJ1-6
d_call: -

cdr3_nt: TGTGCCAGCAGCTTGTTTACAGCTTATAATTCACCCCTCCACTTT
cdr3_aa: CASSLFTAYNSPLHF
clone_size: few
v_call: TRBV5-6
j_call: TRBJ1-6
d_call: -

cdr3_nt: TGTGCCAGCTCACCAAATGCAGGGGCGCGTGAAACTGAAGCTTTCTTT
cdr3_aa: CASSPNAGARETEAFF
clone_size: few
v_call: TRBV18
j_call: TRBJ1-1
d_call: -

cdr3_nt: TGTGCCTGGAGTTCGGGACTAGCGGTAAATGAGCAGTTCTTC
cdr3_aa: CAWSSGLAVNEQFF
clone_size: few
v_call: TRBV30
j_call: TRBJ2-1
d_call: TRBD2

cdr3_nt: TGTGCCAGCAGCGTGCAGGGGGCGAGCAATCAGCCCCAGCATTTT
cdr3_aa: CASSVQGASNQPQHF
clone_size: -
v_call: TRBV12-3/TRBV12-4
j_call: TRBJ1-5
d_call: TRBD1

cdr3_nt: TGTGCCAGCAGCCTTGGGAACAATGAGCAGTTCTTC
cdr3_aa: CASSLGNNEQFF
clone_size: many
v_call: TRBV5-1
j_call: TRBJ2-1
d_call: -

cdr3_nt: TGCGCCAGCAGCTTATCGGTAGAGAGGGAGCTGTTTTTT
cdr3_aa: CASSLSVERELFF
clone_size: few
v_call: TRBV5-1
j_call: TRBJ2-2
d_call: -

cdr3_nt: TGTGCCAGCAGCCAAGACCTCGATCTGGGGGAGCAGTTCTTC
cdr3_aa: CASSQDLDLGEQFF
clone_size: -
v_call: TRBV4-2
j_call: TRBJ2-1
d_call: -

cdr3_nt: TGTGCCACCAGCAGAGATCTCCTAGCGGGGTCCCAAGAGACCCAGTACTTC
cdr3_aa: CATSRDLLAGSQETQYF
clone_size: -
v_call: TRBV15
j_call: TRBJ2-5
d_call: TRBD2

cdr3_nt: TGTGCCACCAGTGATTCCCCCGGGGAAGCTGATGAAAAACTGTTTTTT
cdr3_aa: CATSDSPGEADEKLFF
clone_size: -
v_call: TRBV24-1
j_call: TRBJ1-4
d_call: -

cdr3_nt: TGTGCCAGCAGCCAAGATCTCGGAGCGTACGAGCAGTACTTC
cdr3_aa: CASSQDLGAYEQYF
clone_size: -
v_call: TRBV3-1
j_call: TRBJ2-7
d_call: -

cdr3_nt: TGTGCCAGCAGCGCCGGGACCTCCGGCGGGGATGAGCAGTTCTTC
cdr3_aa: CASSAGTSGGDEQFF
clone_size: -
v_call: TRBV9
j_call: TRBJ2-1
d_call: -

cdr3_nt: TGTGCCAGCAGTCGGGATTTTGTGGCCAAAAACATTCAGTACTTC
cdr3_aa: CASSRDFVAKNIQYF
clone_size: few
v_call: TRBV5-4
j_call: TRBJ2-4
d_call: -

cdr3_nt: TGCGCCAGCTTTAATACTCCCGGGACAGGGCGTCATGAGCAGTTCTTC
cdr3_aa: CASFNTPGTGRHEQFF
clone_size: few
v_call: TRBV5-1
j_call: TRBJ2-1
d_call: TRBD1

cdr3_nt: TGCGCCAGCAGCTCCCGGACTAGCGGGAGAATGGCTTCCGATACGCAGTATTTT
cdr3_aa: CASSSRTSGRMASDTQYF
clone_size: few
v_call: TRBV5-1
j_call: TRBJ2-3
d_call: TRBD2

cdr3_nt: TGTGCCAGCAGCTTCGGAACGACAGGGGATGAAGCTTTCTTT
cdr3_aa: CASSFGTTGDEAFF
clone_size: -
v_call: TRBV7-9
j_call: TRBJ1-1
d_call: TRBD1

cdr3_nt: TGTGCCAGCAGTTTATCAGGCGGGCTTCCAGTCGGGGTCACCGGGGAGCTGTTTTTT
cdr3_aa: CASSLSGGLPVGVTGELFF
clone_size: -
v_call: TRBV27
j_call: TRBJ2-2
d_call: -

cdr3_nt: TGTGCCAGCAGTTTCTCGGGGGGCAATCAGCCCCAGCATTTT
cdr3_aa: CASSFSGGNQPQHF
clone_size: many
v_call: TRBV12-3/TRBV12-4
j_call: TRBJ1-5
d_call: -

cdr3_nt: TGTGCCAGCAGCTTAGAATTGGTTGGAGGAAGGCCAGCTTTCTTT
cdr3_aa: CASSLELVGGRPAFF
clone_size: -
v_call: TRBV11-2
j_call: TRBJ1-1
d_call: -